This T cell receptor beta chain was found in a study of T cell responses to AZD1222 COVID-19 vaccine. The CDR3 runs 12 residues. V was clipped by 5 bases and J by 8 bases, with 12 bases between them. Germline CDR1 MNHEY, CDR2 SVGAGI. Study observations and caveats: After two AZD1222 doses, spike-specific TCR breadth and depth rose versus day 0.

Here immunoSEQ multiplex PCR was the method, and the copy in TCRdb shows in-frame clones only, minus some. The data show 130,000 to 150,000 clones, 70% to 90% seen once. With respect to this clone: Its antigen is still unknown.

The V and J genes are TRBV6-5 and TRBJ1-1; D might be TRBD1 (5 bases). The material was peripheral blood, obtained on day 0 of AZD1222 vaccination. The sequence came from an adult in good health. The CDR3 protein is CASSKTGTEAFF. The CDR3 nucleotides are TGTGCCAGCAGTAAAACCGGGACCGAAGCTTTCTTT.